Listed below are T cell receptor beta chains from one sample, sequenced in a study of blood T cell repertoires in COVID-19. Method: immunoSEQ multiplex PCR; TCRdb's copy keeps in-frame clones and lacks some. The repertoire has about 160,000 clones, under 95% of them found once; the top ten carry around 2.1%. The sequencing sample was made of peripheral blood. These receptors were taken from a young man with acute or convalescent COVID-19. Both conserved end residues are part of each CDR3. D genes are given only for firm matches. Size is omitted from some rows. Given values are once, few, many or a class for expanded clones.

TRBV5-1	-	-	TRBJ2-3	TGCGCCAGCAGCACTGACCCAGGCGCAGATACGCAGTATTTT	CASSTDPGADTQYF
TRBV24-1	-	-	TRBJ2-7	TGTGCCACCAGTGCTACCGGGACAAATTACTACGAGCAGTACTTC	CATSATGTNYYEQYF
TRBV27	-	TRBD1	TRBJ1-1	TGTGCCAGCAGTTCTTATCGGACCGGCGACAGGGGATACACTGAAGCTTTCTTT	CASSSYRTGDRGYTEAFF
TRBV12-5	-	-	TRBJ2-3	TGTGCTAGTTCCGAGCCCCGGGGGAGCACAGATACGCAGTATTTT	CASSEPRGSTDTQYF
TRBV7-9	-	TRBD1	TRBJ1-1	TGTGCCAGCAGCTTAGCCAGGACAGGGGAAACTGAAGCTTTCTTT	CASSLARTGETEAFF
TRBV6-5	-	-	TRBJ1-1	TGTGCCAGCAGTTTTTTAGGGGACACTGAAGCTTTCTTT	CASSFLGDTEAFF
TRBV30	-	TRBD1	TRBJ1-1	TGTGCCTGGAGTGGGGGACAGCGGCCTGAAGCTTTCTTT	CAWSGGQRPEAFF
TRBV3-1/TRBV3-2	-	TRBD1	TRBJ2-3	TGTGCCAGCAGCGAAGACAGGGCCGATACGCAGTATTTT	CASSEDRADTQYF
TRBV18	-	-	TRBJ2-2	TGTGCCAGCTCCCCCCCGCAGGGAAACCCGAACACCGGGGAGCTGTTTTTT	CASSPPQGNPNTGELFF
TRBV6-5	-	-	TRBJ1-1	TGTGCCAGCAGTCTAGGGGTCTGGGGGGACACTGAAGCTTTCTTT	CASSLGVWGDTEAFF
TRBV4-1	-	TRBD1	TRBJ1-6	TGCGCCAGCAGCCATGCCGGGACAGGGAATACTTCACCCCTCCACTTT	CASSHAGTGNTSPLHF
TRBV19	once	-	TRBJ1-4	TGTGCCAGTACCATCGGGAGCAGTGTATATGGAGAAAAACTGTTTTTT	CASTIGSSVYGEKLFF
TRBV27	-	TRBD1	TRBJ1-5	TGTGCCAGCAGTTTATCAGGACAGGGAAATCAGCCCCAGCATTTT	CASSLSGQGNQPQHF
TRBV19	-	TRBD1	TRBJ1-4	TGTGCCAGTAGTATGACCGGGACAGGGGGTACGACTAATGAAAAACTGTTTTTT	CASSMTGTGGTTNEKLFF
TRBV2	-	-	TRBJ2-7	TGTGCCAGCAGGGACAGTTTATCCCTTTACGAGCAGTACTTC	CASRDSLSLYEQYF
TRBV7-6	-	-	TRBJ2-6	TGTGCCAGCAGCTCCGTCTTCTCTGGGGCCAACGTCCTGACTTTC	CASSSVFSGANVLTF
TRBV4-1	-	TRBD1	TRBJ1-1	TGCGCCAGCAGCCAGGTTGGGACAGTTAACACTGAAGCTTTCTTT	CASSQVGTVNTEAFF
TRBV4-2	once	-	TRBJ1-2	TGTGCCAGCAGCCAAGATACGATGTCTCTACGGTCGGGCTACACCTTC	CASSQDTMSLRSGYTF
TRBV5-6	-	-	TRBJ1-2	TGTGCCAGCAGTCCCCTGGGTGGCCCGAACGAGGGTGGCTACACCTTC	CASSPLGGPNEGGYTF
TRBV12-5	-	-	TRBJ1-5	TGTGCTAGTGGTCTAGCGGGACAGCCCCAGCATTTT	CASGLAGQPQHF
TRBV6-5	few	TRBD1	TRBJ2-5	TGTGCCAGCAGTTACGGGACAGGAGCCCAGTACTTC	CASSYGTGAQYF
TRBV9	-	TRBD2	TRBJ2-7	TGTGCCAGGTCCTGCCTGACTAGCGGGTTCTCCTACGAGCAGTACTTC	CARSCLTSGFSYEQYF
TRBV6-1	-	-	TRBJ1-1	TGTGCCAGCAGTGAAGTGGCAGGGTATGCCACTGAAGCTTTCTTT	CASSEVAGYATEAFF
TRBV7-2	-	-	TRBJ1-2	TGTGCCAGCAGCTTTTATGGAGATGGCTACACCTTC	CASSFYGDGYTF
TRBV21-1	once	-	TRBJ2-2	TGTGCCAGCAGCAAAAAACTAGCGGGAGCGAACACCGGGGAGCTGTTTTTT	CASSKKLAGANTGELFF
TRBV11-2	few	-	TRBJ1-1	TGTGCCAGCAGCGCCTTTATAGGGGGAAACACTGAAGCTTTCTTT	CASSAFIGGNTEAFF
TRBV7-9	-	-	TRBJ1-1	TGTGCCAGCAGCTTAGAGGGCGGGAGGGGGAAAGCTTTCTTT	CASSLEGGRGKAFF
TRBV2	-	-	TRBJ2-1	TGTGCCAGCAGTGAAGCCCGTGAGCAGTTCTTC	CASSEAREQFF
TRBV2	once	-	TRBJ1-1	TGTGCCAGCACCCTGGAGGTGGAAAACACTGAAGCTTTCTTT	CASTLEVENTEAFF
TRBV5-1	-	-	TRBJ2-7	TGCGCCAGCAGCTTGTTGGTTAGGACAGACCTCTCCTTGGGCTACGAGCAGTACTTC	CASSLLVRTDLSLGYEQYF
TRBV11-2	-	-	TRBJ2-7	TGTGCCAGCAGCCAGGTACGACAGGCCCTGCCCTACGAGCAGTACTTC	CASSQVRQALPYEQYF
TRBV19	-	TRBD1	TRBJ1-1	TGTGCCAGTAGTATGCCGGGACAGGGGGCCACTGAAGCTTTCTTT	CASSMPGQGATEAFF
TRBV5-1	-	-	TRBJ1-2	TGCGCCAGCAGCTTGGTTGGGGGCGGTTATGGCTACACCTTC	CASSLVGGGYGYTF
TRBV19	-	TRBD1	TRBJ1-5	TGTGCCAGTAGTATAGCGACAGGGGGCAATCAGCCCCAGCATTTT	CASSIATGGNQPQHF
TRBV2	-	TRBD1	TRBJ1-1	TGTGCCAGCAGTGAAGCCTCCGGCAGGGGGCTCTGGGTGAACACTGAAGCTTTCTTT	CASSEASGRGLWVNTEAFF
TRBV19	-	-	TRBJ1-4	TGTGCCAGTAGTATGGGGCGAGCAACTAATGAAAAACTGTTTTTT	CASSMGRATNEKLFF
TRBV6-5	-	TRBD2	TRBJ2-1	TGTGCCAGCAGAGCAAGCGGGAGAAGTTTTAATGAGCAGTTCTTC	CASRASGRSFNEQFF
TRBV5-1	once	-	TRBJ2-3	TGCGCCAGCAGCTTGGGGACGACTATCACAGATACGCAGTATTTT	CASSLGTTITDTQYF
TRBV5-1	-	-	TRBJ1-4	TGCGCCAGCAGCCCTGGACAGTCATCGGAAAAACTGTTTTTT	CASSPGQSSEKLFF
TRBV6-1	-	-	TRBJ1-1	TGTGCCAGCAGTGAAGCCCCGAGGTACACTGAAGCTTTCTTT	CASSEAPRYTEAFF
TRBV19	-	TRBD1	TRBJ1-2	TGTGCCAGTAGTCGGTTAACACAGGGGGTTAACTATGGCTACACCTTC	CASSRLTQGVNYGYTF
TRBV5-1	-	-	TRBJ1-5	TGCGCCAGCAGCGAACAGGGTCAGGGTCAGCCCCAGCATTTT	CASSEQGQGQPQHF
TRBV7-9	-	TRBD1	TRBJ2-1	TGTGCCAGCAGCCCGACGACAGGGGGCTCCTACAATGAGCAGTTCTTC	CASSPTTGGSYNEQFF
TRBV19	-	-	TRBJ2-1	TGTGCCAGTAGTATGGAACACAGGAGCTCCTACAATGAGCAGTTCTTC	CASSMEHRSSYNEQFF
TRBV18	-	TRBD1	TRBJ1-1	TGTGCCAGCTCAGGCCAGGGGGAGTACACTGAAGCTTTCTTT	CASSGQGEYTEAFF
TRBV9	-	TRBD2	TRBJ2-1	TGTGCCAGCAGCGGAGGGACTAGCGGGAGTTCTTACAATGAGCAGTTCTTC	CASSGGTSGSSYNEQFF
TRBV23-1	-	-	TRBJ2-7	TGCGCCACTCAAACCAGGAAAGGGGGCTCCTACGAGCAGTACTTC	CATQTRKGGSYEQYF
TRBV10-2	-	-	TRBJ2-6	TGCGCCAGCAGTGAGGGCGGTGCAGCCTCTGGGGCCAACGTCCTGACTTTC	CASSEGGAASGANVLTF
TRBV2	-	-	TRBJ1-6	TGTGCCAGCAGTGTGCACGGCTCCTATAATTCACCCCTCCACTTT	CASSVHGSYNSPLHF
TRBV7-9	-	-	TRBJ1-2	TGTGCCAGCAGCACGTCGGGTAACTATGGCTACACCTTC	CASSTSGNYGYTF